The 31 T cell receptor beta chains given below trace back to one sample, sequenced in a study of cytomegalovirus exposure and HLA in healthy donors. The PCR was carried out with 60 Vbeta primers and 13 Jbeta primers. Clones were sequenced by immunoSEQ multiplex PCR, and TCRdb holds only the in-frame ones, with some missing. The sample yields under 150,000 clones, 79% seen once. Sample: PBMCs. All receptors come from a man between 18 and 35 years old in good health and CMV-seronegative.

This chain joins TRBV4-3 and TRBJ1-6; unclear D gene. The CDR3 loop spans 18 amino acids. V dropped 0 bases and J dropped 0 bases, with 12 bases sitting between them. Germline V gene sequence: CDR1 LGHNA, CDR2 YSLEER. DNA of the CDR3: TGCGCCAGCAGCCAAGATTCCCAGGCGAGCTCCTATAATTCACCCCTCCACTTT. It encodes CASSQDSQASSYNSPLHF.

This clone was counted once. V is TRBV27 and J is TRBJ1-5, with a possible D match to TRBD1 (5 bases). Between the trimmed V and J ends, which lost 1 base and 2 bases, there was a span of 9 bases. This CDR3 has 15 residues. Germline values: CDR1 MNHEY, CDR2 SMNVEV (reference sequence). CDR3 residues: CASSLLARGNQPQHF. The CDR3 coding sequence is TGTGCCAGCAGTTTATTGGCCAGGGGCAATCAGCCCCAGCATTTT.

V is TRBV28 and J is TRBJ2-1; TRBD2 matches 16 bases. Trimming removed 5 bases from V and 8 bases from J; junction bases left unmatched: 9. The CDR3 is made up of 17 amino acids. The germline gives CDR1 MDHEN, CDR2 SYDVKM. DNA of the CDR3: TGTGCCAGCAGTCTACAGGGACTAGCGGGAGGGCCCCATGAGCAGTTCTTC. It encodes CASSLQGLAGGPHEQFF.

This clone showed up just a few times. The chain is built from TRBV9 and TRBJ1-5; 11 bases fit TRBD1. V lost 1 base, J lost 5 bases, and 5 bases stayed unmatched. This CDR3 contains 16 residues. Per germline, CDR1 SGDLS and CDR2 YYNGEE. The CDR3 bases are TGTGCCAGCAGCGTATCATCGGGACAGGGGGATCAGCCCCAGCATTTT. It is translated as CASSVSSGQGDQPQHF. Full variable domain (rest looked up from reference TRBV9 and TRBJ1-5): DSGVTQTPKHLITATGQRVTLRCSPRSGDLSVYWYQQSLDQGLQFLIQYYNGEERAKGNILERFSAQQFPDLHSELNLSSLELGDSALYFCASSVSSGQGDQPQHFGDGTRLSIL.

This chain joins TRBV5-1 and TRBJ2-1; TRBD2 aligns across 8 bases. Germline CDR1 and CDR2: SGHRS and YFSETQ. CDR3 length equals 14 residues. The V gene end was trimmed by 0 bases and the J gene end by 8 bases; junction bases not matched to a gene: 4. The CDR3 DNA follows: TGCGCCAGCAGCTTGGAAAGAGCGGGAGATGAGCAGTTCTTC. This codes for CASSLERAGDEQFF.

This clone occurred a few times. The V and J genes are TRBV7-3 and TRBJ2-2; 10 bases are shared with TRBD2. The germline V gene encodes CDR1 SGHTA and CDR2 FQGTGA. Trimming at V came to 5 bases and at J to 6 bases, leaving 9 bases not matched to a gene. This CDR3 spans 16 amino acids. The CDR3 sequence: CASSPSSGRIAGELFF. The CDR3, as DNA: TGTGCCAGCAGCCCCTCTAGCGGGAGAATAGCCGGGGAGCTGTTTTTT.

The rearrangement uses TRBV13 and TRBJ2-3, with D perhaps matching TRBD2 (6 bases). The CDR3 contains 15 residues. The germline V gene has CDR1 PRHDT and CDR2 FYEKMQ (reference sequence). Between the trimmed V and J ends, which lost 2 bases and 6 bases, there was a span of 15 bases. The CDR3 DNA reads TGTGCCAGCAGCTTATGGGAGGATCCTTTTGATACGCAGTATTTT. Its protein product is CASSLWEDPFDTQYF. The full variable domain, completed using reference TRBV13 and TRBJ2-3, is AAGVIQSPRHLIKEKRETATLKCYPIPRHDTVYWYQQGPGQDPQFLISFYEKMQSDKGSIPDRFSAQQFSDYHSELNMSSLELGDSALYFCASSLWEDPFDTQYFGPGTRLTVL.

The V and J genes are TRBV4-1 and TRBJ2-7; maybe TRBD2 (5 bases). The CDR3 contains 14 residues. The V gene's germline CDR1 is MGHRA and CDR2 YSYEKL. The V end was cut by 0 bases, the J end by 4 bases, with 10 bases between. CDR3 loop: CASSQDLTSYEQYF. The CDR3 DNA sequence: TGCGCCAGCAGCCAAGACCTAACTAGTTACGAGCAGTACTTC.

The gene calls are TRBV7-7 and TRBJ2-5, with 11 bases aligning to TRBD2. In germline, CDR1 is SSHAT, CDR2 FNYEAQ (reference sequence). The trim removed 5 bases at V and 3 bases at J, leaving 5 bases unmatched. The CDR3 runs to 15 residues. The CDR3 here is CASSVGTSGEETQYF. In DNA form, the CDR3 reads TGTGCCAGCAGCGTTGGGACTAGCGGAGAAGAGACCCAGTACTTC.

As to this clone: Other DNA sequences from this sample encode an identical CDR3 as well. This rearrangement joins TRBV12-5 to TRBJ1-5, with a tentative D call TRBD1 (6 bases). CDR3 length: 15 amino acids. Trimming pared 5 bases from V and 0 bases from J, leaving 11 bases between. Germline CDR1 and CDR2: LGHNT and FRNRAP. The CDR3 reads CASGAGDTSNQPQHF. DNA for the CDR3: TGTGCTAGTGGTGCGGGGGACACTAGCAATCAGCCCCAGCATTTT.

The chain couples TRBV19 to TRBJ2-1; 7 nucleotides line up with TRBD2. The germline V gene has CDR1 LNHDA and CDR2 SQIVND (reference sequence). With 6 bases clipped from V and 4 bases from J, the junction kept 15 bases outside the gene matches. The CDR3 is 17 residues long. CDR3 in amino acids: CASSAPGLDPIYNEQFF. The DNA of the CDR3 is TGTGCCAGTAGCGCCCCCGGACTAGACCCTATTTACAATGAGCAGTTCTTC.

V and J are TRBV4-3 and TRBJ2-5, with a possible D match to TRBD1 (5 bases). The J call is uncertain, as TRBJ2-7 better fits the DNA end. The CDR3 has 14 amino acids. Germline CDR1 reads LGHNA; CDR2 reads YSLEER. CDR3 nucleotides: TGCGCCAGCAGCCAAGGACAGTTTACCTACGAGCAGTACTTC. Translation: CASSQGQFTYEQYF.

This clone has only one observation. The gene calls are TRBV13 and TRBJ2-5, with TRBD2 matching 10 bases. Germline CDR1 is PRHDT and CDR2 is FYEKMQ (reference sequence). The V segment lost 5 bases and the J segment 5 bases; nucleotides outside the gene matches: 14. The CDR3 totals 17 residues. In nucleotides, the CDR3 is TGTGCCAGCAGCCCCTCCGGGACTAGCGCGGGATGGGAGACCCAGTACTTC. Translation: CASSPSGTSAGWETQYF.

The rearrangement joins TRBV5-4 to TRBJ2-5; 7 bases align to TRBD1. Germline V gives CDR1 SGHNT, CDR2 YYREEE (reference sequence). The CDR3 has 15 amino acids. With 3 bases clipped from V and 3 bases from J, the junction kept 8 bases outside the gene matches. As DNA, the CDR3 is TGTGCCAGCAGCTCCAGGGGGTTTGTGAAAGAGACCCAGTACTTC. It yields the protein CASSSRGFVKETQYF.

V usage is TRBV18 and J usage is TRBJ1-2, with D maybe TRBD1 (5 bases). The CDR3 is 12 residues long. Trimming took 6 bases from V and 4 from J, leaving 9 bases between them. Germline-derived CDR1 and CDR2 are KGHSH and LQKENI. CDR3 sequence: CASSGLSYGYTF. The CDR3 DNA reads as TGTGCCAGCTCGGGACTGAGCTATGGCTACACCTTC.

On this clone itself: A read error may account for a junction end that differs from germline. The V and J genes are TRBV7-7 and TRBJ2-5; 15 bases align to TRBD2. The CDR3 is 16 amino acids. The germline gives CDR1 SSHAT, CDR2 FNYEAQ (reference sequence). The CDR3 DNA reads TGTGCTAGCAGCCCGGGACTAGCGGGGGGTCAAGAGACCCAGTACTTC. This translates into CASSPGLAGGQETQYF.

The rearrangement uses TRBV19 and TRBJ2-7, with 7 nucleotides matching TRBD2. The V and J ends lost 5 bases and 3 bases, in that order; junction bases with no gene match: 10. The CDR3 loop spans 15 amino acids. The germline V gene has CDR1 LNHDA and CDR2 SQIVND (reference sequence). The chain's CDR3 is CASSRSSGLDYEQYF. The CDR3 bases are TGTGCCAGTAGTCGATCTAGCGGTCTCGACTACGAGCAGTACTTC. The complete variable domain, with remaining parts taken from reference TRBV19 and TRBJ2-7, reads DGGITQSPKYLFRKEGQNVTLSCEQNLNHDAMYWYRQDPGQGLRLIYYSQIVNDFQKGDIAEGYSVSREKKESFPLTVTSAQKNPTAFYLCASSRSSGLDYEQYFGPGTRLTVT.

The rearrangement joins TRBV4-1 to TRBJ2-5, with 9 bases aligning to TRBD2. Germline-derived CDR1 and CDR2 are MGHRA and YSYEKL. J gave up 5 bases and V 1 base, and 2 bases lay outside the gene matches. The CDR3 is 14 residues long. CDR3 loop: CASSQASGTETQYF. The CDR3 region has the DNA TGCGCCAGCAGCCAAGCTAGCGGGACGGAGACCCAGTACTTC.

This chain connects TRBV27 to TRBJ2-4, with 8 bases matching TRBD2. The CDR3 sequence is 17 residues long. The germline V gene encodes CDR1 MNHEY and CDR2 SMNVEV (reference sequence). Trimming cost V 6 bases and J 2 bases; bases outside gene matches: 12. Written as DNA, the CDR3 is TGTGCCAGCAGACGATTAAGCGGGAGTACGACCAAAAACATTCAGTACTTC. This encodes CASRRLSGSTTKNIQYF.

V is TRBV27 and J is TRBJ2-3; 7 positions match TRBD1. V shed 5 bases and J 3 bases; nucleotides not matched to a gene: 8. The CDR3 is made up of 15 amino acids. Germline assignment: CDR1 MNHEY and CDR2 SMNVEV (reference sequence). The chain's CDR3 is CASSQDPGGTDTQYF. The CDR3 region has the DNA TGTGCCAGCAGTCAGGATCCAGGGGGAACAGATACGCAGTATTTT.

V is TRBV21-1 and J is TRBJ2-2; the D segment call TRBD2 is taken from the table without a DNA check. TRBV21-1 is a known pseudogene. The CDR3 runs 16 residues. DNA of the CDR3: TGTGCCAGCAGCAAAGAAGGGGACTCTCCAACCGGGGAGCTGTTTTTT. This encodes CASSKEGDSPTGELFF.

V is TRBV6-4 and J is TRBJ1-1, with TRBD1 identical over 11 bases. Trimming at V came to 6 bases and at J to 4 bases, leaving 7 bases not matched to a gene. CDR1 and CDR2 (germline): MRHNA, SNTAGT. The CDR3 is made up of 15 amino acids. CDR3 amino acids: CASSPTGTGGTEAFF. The CDR3 nucleotides read TGTGCCAGCAGCCCCACCGGGACAGGGGGCACTGAAGCTTTCTTT.

The rearrangement links TRBV30 to TRBJ1-5, with a tentative D call TRBD1 (6 bases). Germline-derived CDR1 and CDR2 are GTSNPN and SVGIG (reference sequence). Trimming shortened V by 3 bases and J by 5 bases, and 11 bases separated the two germline ends. The CDR3 is 13 residues long. Here the CDR3 reads CAWRGEGDQPQHF. The CDR3 DNA reads TGTGCCTGGAGGGGCGAGGGGGATCAGCCCCAGCATTTT.

There are a few counts of this clone. The chain recombines TRBV6-6 with TRBJ2-7; TRBD1 is a possible D gene (6 bases). The V gene's germline CDR1 is MNHNY and CDR2 SVGAGI (reference sequence). This CDR3 region has 12 residues. The germline V and J ends were trimmed by 6 bases and 7 bases, with 13 bases remaining between them. Here the CDR3 reads CASSYDRREQYV. As DNA, the CDR3 is TGTGCCAGCAGCTACGACAGGCGGGAGCAGTACGTC.

V usage is TRBV6-5 and J usage is TRBJ1-3, with D tentatively TRBD1 (6 bases). There are 15 residues in the CDR3. V lost 8 bases to trimming and J lost 3 bases, with 17 bases between them. Germline assignment: CDR1 MNHEY and CDR2 SVGAGI. This chain's CDR3 is CASCDLGGSGNTIYF. Here the CDR3 DNA reads TGTGCCAGCTGCGATTTAGGGGGAAGTGGAAACACCATATATTTT.

CDR3 sequence: CASSDTVSYGYTF. For the CDR3, the DNA is TGTGCCAGCAGTGACACAGTCTCCTATGGCTACACCTTC. The chain uses TRBV2 and TRBJ1-2; D gene ambiguous. V shed 3 bases and J shed 4 bases, with 9 bases lying between them. The CDR3 has 13 amino acids. Germline CDR1 and CDR2: SNHLY and FYNNEI.

The J gene is TRBJ1-5, the V gene TRBV5-5; possibly TRBD1 for D (6 bases). Trimming left V 5 bases short and J 0 bases short, with 6 bases between. CDR1 is SGHKS, CDR2 YYEKEE, per germline (reference sequence). CDR3 length: 13 amino acids. CDR3 DNA sequence: TGTGCCAGCAGACAGGGTAGCAATCAGCCCCAGCATTTT. Amino acids: CASRQGSNQPQHF.

The V gene is TRBV19, the J gene TRBJ2-2; no reliable D call. Looked up from germline, CDR1 is LNHDA and CDR2 is SQIVND (reference sequence). Trimming took 3 bases from V and 4 from J, leaving 6 bases between them. CDR3 length equals 13 residues. CDR3 sequence reads: CASSIFGTGELFF. The DNA of the CDR3 is TGTGCCAGTAGTATCTTCGGCACCGGGGAGCTGTTTTTT.

The gene calls are TRBV18 and TRBJ2-1, with 10 bases identical to TRBD1. V was clipped by 3 bases and J by 4 bases; unmatched bases: 9. Germline CDR1 reads KGHSH; CDR2 reads LQKENI. The CDR3 sequence is 17 residues long. CDR3 coding DNA: TGTGCCAGCTCACCCACCCCGGACAGGGGGTATTACAATGAGCAGTTCTTC. Translated, it gives CASSPTPDRGYYNEQFF.

The rearrangement links TRBV7-8 to TRBJ2-5; D unresolved. Germline V gene lookup returns CDR1 SGHVS and CDR2 FQNEAQ. The CDR3 extends over 13 amino acids. V lost 0 bases and J lost 4, with 6 bases in between. The CDR3 nucleotides are TGTGCCAGCAGCTTAGCACAGTTAGAGACCCAGTACTTC. It yields the protein CASSLAQLETQYF.

The J gene is TRBJ2-7, the V gene TRBV28, with a possible D match to TRBD1 (5 bases). Between the trimmed V and J ends, which lost 3 bases and 6 bases, there was a span of 12 bases. CDR1 is MDHEN and CDR2 is SYDVKM in the germline V gene. The CDR3 is 13 amino acids. The CDR3 bases are TGTGCCAGCAGTTTGCAGGGTTTCCGCGAGCAGTACTTC. This encodes CASSLQGFREQYF. The full variable domain, completed using reference TRBV28 and TRBJ2-7, is DVKVTQSSRYLVKRTGEKVFLECVQDMDHENMFWYRQDPGLGLRLIYFSYDVKMKEKGDIPEGYSVSREKKERFSLILESASTNQTSMYLCASSLQGFREQYFGPGTRLTVT.